This record looks at one T cell receptor (beta chain) sequence and its context. The data were obtained in a study of blood T cells in healthy people across ages. PCR was performed a second time for about 7 to 11 cycles using a sample-barcoded 5' primer and a J-beta primer mix. TCRdb re-derived calls from the 5' RACE reads in MiXCR, one entry per CDR3 protein. The table has around 400,000 distinct CDR3 sequences, 45% to 65% seen once. CDR1 is DFQATT and CDR2 is SNEGSKA in the germline V gene (reference sequence). CDR3 length: 13 amino acids. The V and J genes are TRBV20-1 and TRBJ2-4; D possibly matches TRBD1 or TRBD2 (6 bases each). The J call may be incorrect, as the DNA end agrees better with TRBJ2-7. Sequenced material: blood. The TCR was taken from a man aged 55 to 70 in good health. DNA of the CDR3: TGCAGTTCCCTCAGGCGAGGGGGGTACGAGCAGTACTTC. Its translation: CSSLRRGGYEQYF.